This T cell receptor beta chain was captured by sequencing in a study of human T cells and chemical hapten exposure. As regards this clonotype: Its antigen is not identified.

Overall study results and limits: The number of TCRs above 1 in 1000 frequency did not change after DPC sensitization.

This sample's time point: patch test 2, 6 weeks after DPC sensitization. Stated treatment: therapeutic diphenylcyclopropenone sensitization with weekly scalp DPC. The CDR3 runs to 18 residues. The ends were cut back, 0 bases at V and 0 bases at J, with 16 bases in the middle. From germline, CDR1 is LGHDT and CDR2 YNNKEL (reference sequence). The library gave individual cDNA molecules unique molecular identifiers. As processed by the authors: With a range of about 20,000 to 690,600, the median per sample was about 92,000 TCRs. TCRdb passed the RACE reads through MiXCR, listing each CDR3 protein once. The V and J calls reflect TCRdb's pipeline rather than the authors' work. The table records roughly 380,000 distinct CDR3 sequences, over 6% of them present only once.

The receptor comes from a woman under 30 with alopecia areata. Some clones in this sample may be carry-over from other donors' samples. The input for sequencing was whole blood, taken in connection with sensitization to the hapten diphenylcyclopropenone (DPC). The chain uses TRBV3-1 and TRBJ2-3, with D perhaps TRBD2 (5 bases). The CDR3 nucleotides are TGTGCCAGCAGCCAAGAATACGGACTCAAGCGAAGCACAGATACGCAGTATTTT. Its translation is CASSQEYGLKRSTDTQYF.